Shown below are 15 T cell receptor beta chains from a single sample sequenced in a study of a mutant IDH1 vaccine in newly diagnosed glioma. Regarding time point: week 11, during vaccination. In every dose of vaccine, 300 ug of mutant IDH1 20-mer peptide was given alongside topical imiquimod. Their cognate antigens are unknown. TCRdb keeps only in-frame clones here, not all; method: immunoSEQ multiplex PCR. This table holds roughly 70,000 clones, roughly 80% found once. Sequenced material: PBMCs, taken from a glioma patient whose treatment included an IDH1 peptide vaccine. The receptors here all came from a woman aged 45-60 years with glioma.

The V gene is TRBV19, the J gene TRBJ2-7; D gene ambiguous. V was shortened by 4 bases and J by 0 bases, with 13 bases between the two germline ends. The V gene's germline CDR1 is LNHDA and CDR2 SQIVND (reference sequence). CDR3 size: 15 residues. CDR3 DNA: TGTGCCAGTAGTACCCAATCGGGCCCCTCCTACGAGCAGTACTTC. It codes for CASSTQSGPSYEQYF.

The sample holds one count of this clone. The chain has TRBV19 and TRBJ1-1; D gene uncertain. Germline V lookup: CDR1 LNHDA, CDR2 SQIVND (reference sequence). CDR3 length: 15 residues. Trimming stripped 2 bases from V and 8 bases from J, with 18 bases between. CDR3 sequence: CASSISGYREGEAFF. For the CDR3, the DNA is TGTGCCAGTAGTATATCAGGATATCGGGAGGGAGAAGCTTTCTTT.

The V call is TRBV11-3, the J call TRBJ2-3; 12 nucleotides align to TRBD2. Unmatched junction bases numbered 0, after V lost 1 base and J lost 1 base. The CDR3 is 16 amino acids. Germline V gene lookup returns CDR1 SGHNT and CDR2 YENEEA. CDR3 sequence reads: CASSLGLAGGTDTQYF. The CDR3 nucleotides are TGTGCCAGCAGCTTAGGACTAGCGGGGGGCACAGATACGCAGTATTTT.

The rearrangement links TRBV23-1 to TRBJ2-1; D remains ambiguous. TRBV23-1 is an ORF for which the function is uncertain. V shed 3 bases and J shed 0 bases, with 12 bases lying between them. The CDR3 has 16 amino acids. The CDR3 spells CASSHLTSYSYNEQFF. As DNA, the CDR3 is TGCGCCAGCAGTCACCTGACATCCTACTCCTACAATGAGCAGTTCTTC.

The rearrangement joins TRBV15 to TRBJ1-6, with D possibly TRBD1 on 6 matching bases. Trimming cost V 0 bases and J 6 bases, with 9 bases left between them. This CDR3 region has 15 residues. CDR1 is LNHNV, CDR2 YYDKDF, per germline (reference sequence). The DNA for the CDR3 is TGTGCCACCAGCAGAGAGATGGACAGTAATTCACCCCTCCACTTT. It encodes CATSREMDSNSPLHF. The variable domain in full, completed from reference TRBV15 and TRBJ1-6, reads DAMVIQNPRYQVTQFGKPVTLSCSQTLNHNVMYWYQQKSSQAPKLLFHYYDKDFNNEADTPDNFQSRRPNTSFCFLDIRSPGLGDTAMYLCATSREMDSNSPLHFGNGTRLTVT.

The chain has TRBV7-2 and TRBJ2-7; D is unresolved. Trimming pared 1 base from V and 4 bases from J, leaving 14 bases between. The CDR3 is made up of 15 amino acids. Germline V gene data show CDR1 as SGHTA and CDR2 as FQGNSA. DNA for the CDR3: TGTGCCAGCAGCTTAGAGGGCAGTACTTATTACGAGCAGTACTTC. It yields the protein CASSLEGSTYYEQYF.

V gene TRBV7-9 combines with J gene TRBJ2-7; D call uncertain. V dropped 5 bases and J dropped 3 bases, with 8 bases sitting between them. The CDR3 contains 12 residues. Germline V gene sequence: CDR1 SEHNR, CDR2 FQNEAQ (reference sequence). CDR3 bases: TGTGCCAGCAGCCCCGCAGACTACGAGCAGTACTTC. Amino acid sequence: CASSPADYEQYF.

Of note for this clone: At one end, the junction sequence differs from germline, possibly due to a read error. The J gene is TRBJ2-1, the V gene TRBV4-1, with 8 bases aligning to TRBD2. The CDR3 consists of 15 residues. Germline V gene data show CDR1 as MGHRA and CDR2 as YSYEKL. The CDR3 reads CASRQGPSGYNEQFF. The CDR3 DNA follows: TGCGCCAGCAGGCAAGGTCCTAGCGGGTACAATGAGCAGTTCTTC.

The chain joins TRBV7-9 to TRBJ1-6; D ambiguous. Germline CDR1 and CDR2: SEHNR and FQNEAQ (reference sequence). The CDR3 length is 13 residues. V lost 6 bases to trimming and J lost 6 bases, with 9 bases between them. The DNA of the CDR3 is TGTGCCAGCAGTGGACGGCCTAATTCACCCCTCCACTTT. It specifies CASSGRPNSPLHF.

The rearrangement joins TRBV7-2 to TRBJ1-4; TRBD1 agrees at 7 bases. Germline V CDR1 and CDR2: SGHTA, FQGNSA. With 1 base clipped from V and 5 bases from J, the junction kept 13 bases outside the gene matches. The CDR3 spans 18 residues. The CDR3 nucleotides read TGTGCCAGCAGCTTAGAGAGGGGGCCCGGGACAATAAATGAAAAACTGTTTTTT. It is translated as CASSLERGPGTINEKLFF.

The chain has TRBV2 and TRBJ1-2; D is uncertain. This CDR3 is built from 16 residues. V lost 7 bases and J lost 5, with 23 bases in between. Germline lookup yields CDR1 SNHLY and CDR2 FYNNEI. CDR3 DNA sequence: TGTGCCAGCATTCAGGAAACACCCGGAGGGTTATATGGCTACACCTTC. This encodes CASIQETPGGLYGYTF.

Only a few counts were recorded for this clone. The chain is built from TRBV18 and TRBJ1-2, with 10 positions matching TRBD1. CDR3 length: 17 amino acids. After removal of 3 bases from V and 2 bases from J, the junction contained 9 bases not matched to a gene. The germline CDR1 and CDR2 sequences are KGHSH and LQKENI. The CDR3 nucleotides read TGTGCCAGCTCACCTCCCGGGACAGGGGATGGGAACTATGGCTACACCTTC. It encodes CASSPPGTGDGNYGYTF.

The gene calls are TRBV7-9 and TRBJ1-2, with D perhaps matching TRBD1 (5 bases). Germline CDR1 reads SEHNR; CDR2 reads FQNEAQ (reference sequence). V was shortened by 5 bases and J by 6 bases, with 16 bases between the two germline ends. CDR3 length: 14 residues. The CDR3 here is CASSPAGVLDGYTF. In DNA form, the CDR3 reads TGTGCCAGCAGCCCCGCGGGGGTATTAGATGGCTACACCTTC. Full variable domain (remainder filled in from reference TRBV7-9 and TRBJ1-2): DTGVSQNPRHKITKRGQNVTFRCDPISEHNRLYWYRQTLGQGPEFLTYFQNEAQLEKSRLLSDRFSAERPKGSFSTLEIQRTEQGDSAMYLCASSPAGVLDGYTFGSGTRLTVV.

The chain couples TRBV11-2 to TRBJ2-1; no clear D. V lost 1 base and J 6 bases, leaving 4 bases between the germline ends. The CDR3 is 12 amino acids. Germline assignment: CDR1 SGHAT and CDR2 FQNNGV. CDR3 loop: CASSLGANEQFF. CDR3 DNA sequence: TGTGCCAGCAGCTTAGGGGCCAATGAGCAGTTCTTC.

The chain combines TRBV7-3 with TRBJ1-1, with no clear D. The CDR3 loop spans 13 amino acids. CDR1 is SGHTA, CDR2 FQGTGA, per germline. Trimming left V 3 bases short and J 8 bases short, with 13 bases between. This CDR3 reads CASSFGLSGEAFF. DNA for the CDR3: TGTGCCAGCAGCTTTGGACTGTCGGGGGAAGCTTTCTTT.